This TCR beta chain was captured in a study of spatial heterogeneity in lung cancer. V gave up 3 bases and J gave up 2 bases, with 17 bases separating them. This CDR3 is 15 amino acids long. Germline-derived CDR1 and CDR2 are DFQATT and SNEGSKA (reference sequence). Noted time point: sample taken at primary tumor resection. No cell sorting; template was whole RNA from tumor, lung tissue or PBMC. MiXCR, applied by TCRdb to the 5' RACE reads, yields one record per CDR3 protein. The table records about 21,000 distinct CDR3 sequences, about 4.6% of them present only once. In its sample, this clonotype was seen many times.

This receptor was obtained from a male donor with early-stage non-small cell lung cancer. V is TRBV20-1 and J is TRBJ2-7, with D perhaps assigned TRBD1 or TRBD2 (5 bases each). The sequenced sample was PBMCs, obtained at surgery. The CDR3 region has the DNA TGCAGTGCTAGGGGCCCCCGGGACCAGGCCTACGAGCAGTACTTC. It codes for CSARGPRDQAYEQYF.